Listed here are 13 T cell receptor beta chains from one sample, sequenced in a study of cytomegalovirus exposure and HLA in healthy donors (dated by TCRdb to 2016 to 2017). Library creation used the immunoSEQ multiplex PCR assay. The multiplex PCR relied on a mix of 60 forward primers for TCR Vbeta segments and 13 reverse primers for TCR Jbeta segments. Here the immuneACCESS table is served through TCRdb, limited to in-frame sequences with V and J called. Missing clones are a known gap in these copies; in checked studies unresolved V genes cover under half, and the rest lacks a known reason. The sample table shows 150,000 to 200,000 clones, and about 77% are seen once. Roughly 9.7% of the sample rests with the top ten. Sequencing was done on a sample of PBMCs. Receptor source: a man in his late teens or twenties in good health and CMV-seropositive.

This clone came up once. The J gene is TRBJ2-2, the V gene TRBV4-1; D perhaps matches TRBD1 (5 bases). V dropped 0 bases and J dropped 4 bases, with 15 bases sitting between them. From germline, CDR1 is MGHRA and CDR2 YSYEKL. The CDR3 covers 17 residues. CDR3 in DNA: TGCGCCAGCAGCCAAGATCTAGTGGCGCAGGGCACCGGGGAGCTGTTTTTT. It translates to CASSQDLVAQGTGELFF.

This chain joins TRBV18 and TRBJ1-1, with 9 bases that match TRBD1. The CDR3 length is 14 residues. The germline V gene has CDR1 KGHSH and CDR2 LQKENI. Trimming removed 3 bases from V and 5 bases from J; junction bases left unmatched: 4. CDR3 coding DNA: TGTGCCAGCTCACCCGGGACAGGGTGGACTGAAGCTTTCTTT. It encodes CASSPGTGWTEAFF.

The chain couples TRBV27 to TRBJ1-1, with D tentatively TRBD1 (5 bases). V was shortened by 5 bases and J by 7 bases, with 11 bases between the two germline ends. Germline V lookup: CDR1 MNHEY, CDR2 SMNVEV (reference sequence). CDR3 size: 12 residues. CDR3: CASSTGPIEAFF. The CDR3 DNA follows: TGTGCCAGCAGTACAGGCCCCATTGAAGCTTTCTTT.

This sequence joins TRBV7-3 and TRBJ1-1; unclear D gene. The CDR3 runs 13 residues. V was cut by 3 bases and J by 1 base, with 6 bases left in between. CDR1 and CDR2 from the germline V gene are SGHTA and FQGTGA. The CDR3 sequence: CASSFGGNTEAFF. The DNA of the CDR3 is TGTGCCAGCAGCTTCGGCGGGAACACTGAAGCTTTCTTT.

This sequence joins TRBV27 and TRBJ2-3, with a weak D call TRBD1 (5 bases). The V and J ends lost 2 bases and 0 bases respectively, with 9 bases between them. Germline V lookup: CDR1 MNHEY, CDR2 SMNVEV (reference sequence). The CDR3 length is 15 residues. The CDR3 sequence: CASSLGAPSTDTQYF. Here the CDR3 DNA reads TGTGCCAGCAGTTTAGGGGCCCCTAGCACAGATACGCAGTATTTT.

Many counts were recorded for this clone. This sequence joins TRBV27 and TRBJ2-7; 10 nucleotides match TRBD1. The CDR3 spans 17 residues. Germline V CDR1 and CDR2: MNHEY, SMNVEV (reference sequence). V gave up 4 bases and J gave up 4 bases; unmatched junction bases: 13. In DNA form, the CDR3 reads TGTGCCAGCAGTTCGCGACAGGGGGCGGGGTCGCTGTACGAGCAGTACTTC. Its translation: CASSSRQGAGSLYEQYF.

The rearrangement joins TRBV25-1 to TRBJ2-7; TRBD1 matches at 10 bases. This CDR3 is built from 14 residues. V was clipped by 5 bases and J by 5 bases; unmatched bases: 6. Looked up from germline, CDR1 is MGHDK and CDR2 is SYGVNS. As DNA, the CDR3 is TGTGCCAGCAGTTCAACCGGGACAGGGGACGAGCAGTACTTC. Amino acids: CASSSTGTGDEQYF.

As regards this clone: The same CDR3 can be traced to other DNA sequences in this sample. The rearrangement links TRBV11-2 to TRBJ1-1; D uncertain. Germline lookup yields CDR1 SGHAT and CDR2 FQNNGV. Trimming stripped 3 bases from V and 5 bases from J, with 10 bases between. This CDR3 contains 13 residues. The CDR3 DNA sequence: TGTGCCAGCAGCTTGGAGGGAGGGACTGAAGCTTTCTTT. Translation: CASSLEGGTEAFF.

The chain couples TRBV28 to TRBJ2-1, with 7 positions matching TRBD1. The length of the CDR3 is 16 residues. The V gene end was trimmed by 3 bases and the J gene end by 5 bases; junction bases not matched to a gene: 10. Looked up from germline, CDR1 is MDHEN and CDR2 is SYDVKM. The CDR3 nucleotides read TGTGCCAGCAGTTTCAAGGGGGCTGTGGGAAACAATGAGCAGTTCTTC. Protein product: CASSFKGAVGNNEQFF.

The CDR3 region has the DNA TGTGCCAGCAGTCTCGGGACAGACACCGGGGAGCTGTTTTTT. Translating it yields CASSLGTDTGELFF. The chain carries TRBV27 and TRBJ2-2; 7 bases line up with TRBD1. V shed 5 bases and J 3 bases; nucleotides not matched to a gene: 3. Looked up from germline, CDR1 is MNHEY and CDR2 is SMNVEV (reference sequence). The CDR3 has 14 amino acids.

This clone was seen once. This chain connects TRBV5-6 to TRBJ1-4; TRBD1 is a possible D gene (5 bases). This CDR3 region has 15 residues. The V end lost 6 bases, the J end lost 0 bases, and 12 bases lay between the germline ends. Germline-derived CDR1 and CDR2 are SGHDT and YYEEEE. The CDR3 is CASKRDSATNEKLFF. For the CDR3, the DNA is TGTGCCAGCAAAAGGGACTCTGCAACTAATGAAAAACTGTTTTTT. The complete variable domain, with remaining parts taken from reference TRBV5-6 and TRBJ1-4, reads DAGVTQSPTHLIKTRGQQVTLRCSPKSGHDTVSWYQQALGQGPQFIFQYYEEEERQRGNFPDRFSGHQFPNYSSELNVNALLLGDSALYLCASKRDSATNEKLFFGSGTQLSVL.

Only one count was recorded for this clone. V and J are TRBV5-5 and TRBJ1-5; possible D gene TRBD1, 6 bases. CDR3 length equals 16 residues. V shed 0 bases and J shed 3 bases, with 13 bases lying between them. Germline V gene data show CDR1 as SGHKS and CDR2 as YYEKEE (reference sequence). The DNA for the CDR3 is TGTGCCAGCAGCTTGGGGATACAGGGTATCAATCAGCCCCAGCATTTT. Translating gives CASSLGIQGINQPQHF.

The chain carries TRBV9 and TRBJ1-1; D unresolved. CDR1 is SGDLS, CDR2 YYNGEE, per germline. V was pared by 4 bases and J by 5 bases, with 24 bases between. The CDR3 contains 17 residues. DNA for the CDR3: TGTGCCAGCAGCCCCGAGGAGTACACCAGATATAGGACTGAAGCTTTCTTT. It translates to CASSPEEYTRYRTEAFF.